A selection of T cell receptor beta chains follows, all from one sample in a study of beta chain features in type 1 diabetes. The assay was immunoSEQ multiplex PCR, and TCRdb's table has in-frame clones only and misses some. The table has under 400,000 clones, approximately 12% seen once; the top ten hold over 0.008%. Sequenced input: naive CD4+ T cells from blood. These receptors were taken from a woman between 18 and 29 years old with type 1 diabetes. Both conserved end residues are part of each CDR3. D genes are given only for firm matches. Expanded clones get a size class; other rows say once, few or many, or leave the size out.

j_call v_call clone_size d_call cdr3_length cdr3_nt cdr3_aa
TRBJ1-2 TRBV23-1 few . 12 TGCGCCAGCACCAAAATCAGGTATGGCTACACCTTC CASTKIRYGYTF
TRBJ2-7 TRBV4-3 . TRBD2 16 TGCGCCAGCAGCCAAGCAACTAGCGGGGGATCCTACGAGCAGTACTTC CASSQATSGGSYEQYF
TRBJ1-2 TRBV19 few . 16 TGTGCCAGTAGTATAATCGCGGGCAGGGGCTCTTCTGGCTACACCTTC CASSIIAGRGSSGYTF
TRBJ1-2 TRBV7-9 . . 14 TGTGCCAGCAGCCATGACCAGGGGCGGTCGGGCTACACCTTC CASSHDQGRSGYTF
TRBJ1-1 TRBV27 . TRBD1 13 TGTGCCAGCAGTCACCAACCGGGACAGAAAGCTTTCTTT CASSHQPGQKAFF
TRBJ2-3 TRBV7-9 few TRBD1 17 TGTGCCAGCAGACCGAGACCCCGGGACAGGGGACCAGATACGCAGTATTTT CASRPRPRDRGPDTQYF
TRBJ2-2 TRBV5-4 few . 15 TGTGCCAGCAGCACCTATGGGGGGTCCACCGGGGAGCTGTTTTTT CASSTYGGSTGELFF
TRBJ2-7 TRBV4-2 few . 16 TGTGCCAGCAGCCAAGATTTCGCGGGTTCGACATACGAGCAGTACTTC CASSQDFAGSTYEQYF
TRBJ2-7 TRBV14 few TRBD2 13 TGTGCCAGCAGCCAAGCGGCTAGCGGGAGTGAGTACTTC CASSQAASGSEYF
TRBJ1-2 TRBV18 few . 13 TGTGCCAGCTCACCAACGGACAGCTATGGCTACACCTTC CASSPTDSYGYTF
TRBJ2-1 TRBV4-1 . TRBD2 16 TGCGCCAGCAGCCAAGATCGAGCGGGGGGGCCACGGGAGCAGTTCTTC CASSQDRAGGPREQFF
TRBJ2-1 TRBV9 few TRBD2 15 TGTGCCAGCAGCGTAGATACTAGCGGGGGGAATGAGCAGTTCTTC CASSVDTSGGNEQFF
TRBJ2-7 TRBV7-9 few . 15 TGTGCCAGCAGCCTATCGGGAGAACGCTCCTACGAGCAGTACTTC CASSLSGERSYEQYF
TRBJ2-7 TRBV29-1 few TRBD2 13 TGCAGCGTCCGGACTAGCGGGGCCTACGAGCAGTACTTC CSVRTSGAYEQYF
TRBJ1-1 TRBV27 . . 14 TGTGCCAGCAGTTTTTATCAGGGGAACACTGAAGCTTTCTTT CASSFYQGNTEAFF
TRBJ2-7 TRBV7-2 . TRBD1 14 TGTGCCAGCAATAAACCAGGGGGCACCTACGAGCAGTACTTC CASNKPGGTYEQYF